The 14 T cell receptor beta chains presented below share a single source sample, sequenced in a study of cytomegalovirus exposure and HLA in healthy donors. 13 Jbeta primers and 60 Vbeta primers were used for the PCR. Sequenced by immunoSEQ multiplex PCR; TCRdb stores in-frame clones only, minus some. The specimen's table records about 210,000 clones. The sequenced sample consisted of PBMCs. These receptors were obtained from a woman in her 30s in good health and CMV-seropositive.

The rearrangement links TRBV18 to TRBJ1-1; 9 bases map to TRBD1. V was clipped by 5 bases and J by 1 base; unmatched bases: 2. Germline CDR1 KGHSH, CDR2 LQKENI. This CDR3 has 14 residues. The CDR3 DNA reads as TGTGCCAGCTCATCGGGACAGGGGAACACTGAAGCTTTCTTT. It is translated as CASSSGQGNTEAFF. Looking up the rest from reference TRBV18 and TRBJ1-1 gives the full variable domain: NAGVMQNPRHLVRRRGQEARLRCSPMKGHSHVYWYRQLPEEGLKFMVYLQKENIIDESGMPKERFSAEFPKEGPSILRIQQVVRGDSAAYFCASSSGQGNTEAFFGQGTRLTVV.

This sequence joins TRBV7-9 and TRBJ2-7, with D possibly being TRBD1 (6 bases). Germline lookup yields CDR1 SEHNR and CDR2 FQNEAQ (reference sequence). Deletions cut 5 bases from V and 0 bases from J, with 17 bases between. The CDR3 consists of 16 residues. CDR3 amino acids: CASSDRVGASSYEQYF. Written as DNA, the CDR3 is TGTGCCAGCAGCGACCGAGTGGGGGCGAGCTCCTACGAGCAGTACTTC. Full variable domain (rest looked up from reference TRBV7-9 and TRBJ2-7): DTGVSQNPRHKITKRGQNVTFRCDPISEHNRLYWYRQTLGQGPEFLTYFQNEAQLEKSRLLSDRFSAERPKGSFSTLEIQRTEQGDSAMYLCASSDRVGASSYEQYFGPGTRLTVT.

This chain connects TRBV19 to TRBJ1-1, with 7 bases that match TRBD1. Germline trimming cut 5 bases from V and 6 bases from J; bases unmatched to any gene: 6. The CDR3 extends over 13 amino acids. From germline, CDR1 is LNHDA and CDR2 SQIVND (reference sequence). The CDR3 is CASSLTGTAEAFF. CDR3 coding DNA: TGTGCCAGTAGTCTGACAGGGACGGCTGAAGCTTTCTTT.

In DNA, the CDR3 is TGTGCCAGCAGCTCGGGACAGAAAGAGACCCAGTACTTC. Protein sequence: CASSSGQKETQYF. The chain uses TRBV11-2 and TRBJ2-5; 7 bases align to TRBD1. From germline, CDR1 is SGHAT and CDR2 FQNNGV. This CDR3 region has 13 residues. V was pared by 4 bases and J by 3 bases, with 2 bases of the junction left unmatched.

V is TRBV19 and J is TRBJ1-2, with TRBD1 matching 12 bases. Per germline, CDR1 LNHDA and CDR2 SQIVND (reference sequence). This CDR3 region has 20 residues. Trimming cost V 2 bases and J 0 bases; bases outside gene matches: 13. The CDR3 sequence: CASSIRPGTGGRGANYGYTF. CDR3 coding DNA: TGTGCCAGTAGTATACGTCCCGGGACAGGGGGCCGGGGCGCTAACTATGGCTACACCTTC. Using reference TRBV19 and TRBJ1-2 for the parts outside the CDR3, the full variable domain is DGGITQSPKYLFRKEGQNVTLSCEQNLNHDAMYWYRQDPGQGLRLIYYSQIVNDFQKGDIAEGYSVSREKKESFPLTVTSAQKNPTAFYLCASSIRPGTGGRGANYGYTFGSGTRLTVV.

For this clone: Germline is not matched at one junction end, which may reflect a read error. V usage is TRBV2 and J usage is TRBJ1-3; no clear D gene. Germline CDR1 is SNHLY and CDR2 is FYNNEI. This CDR3 is 14 amino acids long. The CDR3 sequence is CASRAANSGNTVYF. CDR3 in DNA: TGTGCCAGCAGGGCAGCGAACTCTGGAAACACCGTATATTTT.

The chain couples TRBV10-3 to TRBJ2-1; 7 bases agree with TRBD2. The CDR3 is 17 residues long. Germline-derived CDR1 and CDR2 are ENHRY and SYGVKD. Germline trimming cut 7 bases from V and 1 base from J; bases unmatched to any gene: 13. CDR3 amino acids: CAIMRGGERGSYNEQFF. The CDR3 coding sequence is TGTGCCATCATGAGGGGAGGGGAGCGGGGTTCCTACAATGAGCAGTTCTTC.

The genes are TRBV10-3 and TRBJ1-1; D is possibly TRBD1 (5 bases). Germline loops: CDR1 ENHRY, CDR2 SYGVKD. V was trimmed by 2 bases and J by 1 base, leaving 17 bases between them. The CDR3 is 17 residues long. The CDR3 nucleotides read TGTGCCATCAGTGAGCCGGGAGGCAGGGCGAGGAACACTGAAGCTTTCTTT. Translating gives CAISEPGGRARNTEAFF.

The V call is TRBV29-1, the J call TRBJ2-5; tentative D call: TRBD1 (5 bases). CDR1 and CDR2 from the germline V gene are SQVTM and ANQGSEA. Trimming cost V 7 bases and J 1 base, with 16 bases left between them. The CDR3 totals 14 residues. The CDR3 protein is CSARTQEIQETQYF. The DNA of the CDR3 is TGCAGCGCCCGGACACAGGAAATCCAAGAGACCCAGTACTTC.

The V call is TRBV5-1, the J call TRBJ2-7; 10 bases align to TRBD2. Trimming at V came to 4 bases and at J to 3 bases, leaving 7 bases not matched to a gene. The CDR3 extends over 15 amino acids. The germline CDR1 and CDR2 sequences are SGHRS and YFSETQ. The CDR3 region has the DNA TGCGCCAGCAGCATATTAGCGGGAGGCCTCTACGAGCAGTACTTC. Amino acid sequence: CASSILAGGLYEQYF. Full variable domain (rest looked up from reference TRBV5-1 and TRBJ2-7): KAGVTQTPRYLIKTRGQQVTLSCSPISGHRSVSWYQQTPGQGLQFLFEYFSETQRNKGNFPGRFSGRQFSNSRSEMNVSTLELGDSALYLCASSILAGGLYEQYFGPGTRLTVT.

V and J are TRBV2 and TRBJ1-5; D is unresolved. The length of the CDR3 is 17 residues. CDR1 SNHLY and CDR2 FYNNEI come from the germline V gene. V lost 3 bases and J 4 bases, leaving 19 bases between the germline ends. The CDR3 loop is CASSDPPFLRANQPQHF. The CDR3 DNA sequence: TGTGCCAGCAGTGATCCCCCTTTTTTGAGGGCGAATCAGCCCCAGCATTTT.

The rearrangement links TRBV6-5 to TRBJ2-5, with 11 bases lining up with TRBD2. Germline loops: CDR1 MNHEY, CDR2 SVGAGI. With 5 bases clipped from V and 14 bases from J, the junction kept 13 bases outside the gene matches. The CDR3 has 14 amino acids. CDR3 nucleotides: TGTGCCAGCAGTCAGATGGGGTTAGCGGGAGGGCCTTACTTC. Its translation is CASSQMGLAGGPYF.

Here the CDR3 reads CASSDGSSGETQYF. The CDR3 nucleotides read TGTGCCAGCAGTGATGGGTCTAGTGGAGAGACCCAGTACTTC. The chain combines TRBV6-1 with TRBJ2-5; D not certain. CDR1 MNHNS and CDR2 SASEGT come from the germline V gene. The V and J ends lost 3 bases and 4 bases respectively, with 12 bases between them. The CDR3 extends over 14 amino acids.

The chain links TRBV28 to TRBJ1-1, with a possible D match to TRBD1 (6 bases). V lost 5 bases to trimming and J lost 4 bases, with 11 bases between them. The CDR3 contains 13 residues. The V gene's germline CDR1 is MDHEN and CDR2 SYDVKM. The CDR3 loop reads CASSLPRGTEAFF. CDR3 nucleotides: TGTGCCAGCAGTCTACCCAGGGGCACTGAAGCTTTCTTT. Complete variable domain (other parts from reference TRBV28 and TRBJ1-1): DVKVTQSSRYLVKRTGEKVFLECVQDMDHENMFWYRQDPGLGLRLIYFSYDVKMKEKGDIPEGYSVSREKKERFSLILESASTNQTSMYLCASSLPRGTEAFFGQGTRLTVV.